This T cell receptor beta chain was recorded in a study of Ad26.COV2.S vaccination and SARS-CoV-2 variants. A remark on this clone: What it binds is unknown.

Findings of the study overall: CD8+ and CD4+ T cells specific for spike reportedly responded with substantial breadth after vaccination.

Germline V gene data show CDR1 as SGHTA and CDR2 as FQGTGA. V shed 5 bases and J 0 bases; nucleotides not matched to a gene: 5. The CDR3 is 16 residues long. Libraries were prepared by immunoSEQ multiplex PCR; TCRdb keeps only in-frame clonotypes and omits some of them. The table shows about 440,000 clones, with 90% occurring only once. The treatment here: roughly 18 received Ad26.COV2.S at low or high dose, single or two shots; roughly 5 received placebo; per-sample allocation not given. Samples analyzed were those drawn on day 63 after the first vaccine or placebo injection. The receptor was derived from a person between 18 and 65 years old who received the Ad26.COV2.S COVID-19 vaccine or a placebo. The sequencing here drew on peripheral blood, taken in a trial of Ad26.COV2.S vaccine versus placebo. V and J are TRBV7-3 and TRBJ2-1, with 9 nucleotides matching TRBD2. CDR3 nucleotides: TGTGCCAGCAGCCCCCGACTAGCGGTCTCCTACAATGAGCAGTTCTTC. Translating gives CASSPRLAVSYNEQFF.